Presented here are 32 T cell receptor beta chains from one specimen sequenced in a study of radiotherapy plus CTLA-4 blockade in lung cancer. TCRdb's copy holds only in-frame clones and misses some; the assay was immunoSEQ multiplex PCR. The sample contains fewer than 100,000 clones, approximately 80% of which appear only once. The starting material was peripheral blood, obtained from a patient treated with radiotherapy plus ipilimumab. The origin of the receptors is a human donor with non-small cell lung cancer who had stable disease on radiotherapy plus ipilimumab.

This chain joins TRBV10-1 and TRBJ2-1, with D maybe TRBD2 (5 bases). The CDR3 has 15 amino acids. V dropped 5 bases and J dropped 3 bases, with 14 bases sitting between them. Germline V gene data show CDR1 as WNHNN and CDR2 as SYGVQD (reference sequence). The CDR3 DNA is TGCGCCAGCAGTCCCGTTGGAGGAAGCTACAATGAGCAGTTCTTC. Translating it yields CASSPVGGSYNEQFF.

The V gene is TRBV27, the J gene TRBJ2-1; 15 positions agree with TRBD2. Trimming at V came to 3 bases and at J to 8 bases, leaving 2 bases not matched to a gene. The CDR3 consists of 15 residues. Germline assignment: CDR1 MNHEY and CDR2 SMNVEV (reference sequence). CDR3 bases: TGTGCCAGCAGTTTCGGACTAGCGGGGGGGTATGAGCAGTTCTTC. Translating gives CASSFGLAGGYEQFF.

The chain employs TRBV30 and TRBJ1-2; D remains ambiguous. Per the germline V gene, CDR1 is GTSNPN and CDR2 is SVGIG (reference sequence). This CDR3 is 10 amino acids long. Trimming took off 4 bases at V and 7 bases at J, with 7 bases between the two ends. CDR3 coding DNA: TGTGCCTGGAAAGGCGGTGGCTACACCTTC. As protein: CAWKGGGYTF.

This chain joins TRBV9 and TRBJ2-5; no clear D gene. V was cut by 0 bases and J by 5 bases, with 8 bases left in between. The CDR3 is made up of 13 amino acids. Germline V CDR1 and CDR2: SGDLS, YYNGEE. The CDR3 is CASSVGQRETQYF. In DNA, the CDR3 is TGTGCCAGCAGCGTAGGCCAGCGCGAGACCCAGTACTTC.

The chain carries TRBV27 and TRBJ2-1; 11 nucleotides align to TRBD2. Germline V gene data show CDR1 as MNHEY and CDR2 as SMNVEV (reference sequence). The ends lost 1 base at V and 9 bases at J; junction bases unmatched: 8. This CDR3 is 16 amino acids long. The CDR3 nucleotides read TGTGCCAGCAGTTTATTTTTAGCGGGAGGGCCAAGTGAGCAGTTCTTC. Residues: CASSLFLAGGPSEQFF.

The chain carries TRBV5-1 and TRBJ1-2; possible D gene TRBD1, 5 bases. V was shortened by 0 bases and J by 5 bases, with 17 bases between the two germline ends. The CDR3 is 16 amino acids. Germline assignment: CDR1 SGHRS and CDR2 YFSETQ. The CDR3 DNA sequence: TGCGCCAGCAGCTTGGACCCCGGGACGGGGACGTATGGCTACACCTTC. Its translation: CASSLDPGTGTYGYTF.

The chain combines TRBV27 with TRBJ1-5; D remains unclear. CDR3 length: 14 amino acids. V shed 5 bases and J shed 1 base, with 9 bases lying between them. CDR1 and CDR2 (germline): MNHEY, SMNVEV (reference sequence). In DNA, the CDR3 is TGTGCCAGCAGTCCTCGACGGAGCAATCAGCCCCAGCATTTT. It encodes CASSPRRSNQPQHF.

V gene TRBV30 combines with J gene TRBJ1-4, with D maybe TRBD1 (5 bases). The CDR3 runs to 17 residues. Germline V gene sequence: CDR1 GTSNPN, CDR2 SVGIG (reference sequence). Trimming removed 0 bases at V and 0 bases at J, with 14 bases between. CDR3 loop: CAWSVGGARATNEKLFF. CDR3 in DNA: TGTGCCTGGAGTGTGGGTGGGGCGAGGGCAACTAATGAAAAACTGTTTTTT.

This chain uses TRBV5-1 with TRBJ2-7; a weak D match, TRBD1 (7 bases). In germline, CDR1 is SGHRS, CDR2 YFSETQ. With 8 bases removed from V and 2 bases from J, the gap between germline ends came to 26 bases. This CDR3 has 17 residues. CDR3 sequence reads: CAREPQRRQGGTYEQYF. CDR3 sequence (DNA): TGCGCCAGAGAACCCCAACGAAGACAGGGAGGAACCTACGAGCAGTACTTC. The variable domain in full, completed from reference TRBV5-1 and TRBJ2-7, reads KAGVTQTPRYLIKTRGQQVTLSCSPISGHRSVSWYQQTPGQGLQFLFEYFSETQRNKGNFPGRFSGRQFSNSRSEMNVSTLELGDSALYLCAREPQRRQGGTYEQYFGPGTRLTVT.

The V call is TRBV6-6, the J call TRBJ1-2, with D maybe TRBD1 (5 bases). The CDR3 extends over 13 amino acids. V was shortened by 0 bases and J by 5 bases, with 7 bases between the two germline ends. Germline V lookup: CDR1 MNHNY, CDR2 SVGAGI (reference sequence). The CDR3 reads CASSYSGEYGYTF. CDR3 in DNA: TGTGCCAGCAGTTACTCGGGGGAGTATGGCTACACCTTC.

This clone occurred a few times. V is TRBV7-9 and J is TRBJ1-5, with D unclear. Per germline, CDR1 SEHNR and CDR2 FQNEAQ (reference sequence). Deletions cut 1 base from V and 6 bases from J, with 10 bases between. This CDR3 region has 14 residues. CDR3 region: CASSLGAGSQPQHF. The CDR3 DNA follows: TGTGCCAGCAGCTTAGGGGCAGGAAGTCAGCCCCAGCATTTT.

The chain combines TRBV9 with TRBJ1-1, with D perhaps TRBD1 (6 bases). The V gene lost 3 bases and the J gene lost 0 bases, with 12 bases spanning the gap. Per germline, CDR1 SGDLS and CDR2 YYNGEE. The CDR3 has 15 amino acids. The CDR3 sequence is CASSGPDSMNTEAFF. CDR3 in DNA: TGTGCCAGCAGCGGCCCGGACAGCATGAACACTGAAGCTTTCTTT.

This chain uses TRBV5-1 with TRBJ1-6; 7 nucleotides match TRBD1. The CDR3 has 14 residues. Looked up from germline, CDR1 is SGHRS and CDR2 is YFSETQ. V gave up 0 bases and J gave up 6 bases; unmatched junction bases: 0. CDR3 in amino acids: CASSLDRGNSPLHF. CDR3 DNA: TGCGCCAGCAGCTTGGACAGGGGTAATTCACCCCTCCACTTT.

The chain recombines TRBV5-1 with TRBJ2-2, with TRBD1 identical over 11 bases. The germline V gene encodes CDR1 SGHRS and CDR2 YFSETQ. Unmatched junction bases numbered 5, after V lost 3 bases and J lost 7 bases. The CDR3 spans 15 residues. CDR3 residues: CASSYGQGAGGELFF. CDR3 coding DNA: TGCGCCAGCAGCTACGGACAGGGGGCGGGCGGGGAGCTGTTTTTT.

V and J are TRBV5-1 and TRBJ2-2, with TRBD2 identical over 8 bases. This CDR3 spans 15 amino acids. Germline V gene lookup returns CDR1 SGHRS and CDR2 YFSETQ. V shed 0 bases and J 7 bases; nucleotides not matched to a gene: 5. CDR3 amino acids: CASSLASGSFGELFF. The CDR3 DNA sequence: TGCGCCAGCAGCTTGGCGAGCGGGAGCTTCGGGGAGCTGTTTTTT.

The chain couples TRBV7-3 to TRBJ2-3, with D perhaps matching TRBD2 (6 bases). Germline V gene lookup returns CDR1 SGHTA and CDR2 FQGTGA. Trimming pared 2 bases from V and 2 bases from J, leaving 11 bases between. CDR3 length equals 15 residues. In DNA form, the CDR3 reads TGTGCCAGCAGCTTAGATGGGACTTCCACAGATACGCAGTATTTT. This translates into CASSLDGTSTDTQYF.

In its sample, this clone ranks as medium-sized (0.01 to 0.1%). The V gene is TRBV6-4, the J gene TRBJ2-3; 13 bases align to TRBD2. The germline V gene has CDR1 MRHNA and CDR2 SNTAGT. The CDR3 sequence is 16 residues long. V was pared by 2 bases and J by 3 bases, with 2 bases of the junction left unmatched. The CDR3 DNA reads TGTGCCAGCAGTGACGGGACTAGCGGGACGACAGATACGCAGTATTTT. This codes for CASSDGTSGTTDTQYF.

This rearrangement joins TRBV5-1 to TRBJ2-3, with a possible D match to TRBD1 (5 bases). CDR1 and CDR2 (germline): SGHRS, YFSETQ. The CDR3 has 17 amino acids. Trimming pared 0 bases from V and 0 bases from J, leaving 14 bases between. The CDR3 DNA follows: TGCGCCAGCAGCTTGGCGATGACAGTGACTAGCACAGATACGCAGTATTTT. It encodes CASSLAMTVTSTDTQYF. Drawing the rest from reference TRBV5-1 and TRBJ2-3, the complete variable domain is KAGVTQTPRYLIKTRGQQVTLSCSPISGHRSVSWYQQTPGQGLQFLFEYFSETQRNKGNFPGRFSGRQFSNSRSEMNVSTLELGDSALYLCASSLAMTVTSTDTQYFGPGTRLTVL.

The chain joins TRBV7-6 to TRBJ2-5; TRBD2 aligns across 10 bases. With V trimmed by 8 bases and J by 1 base, 10 bases remained unmatched. The CDR3 sequence is 16 residues long. The germline gives CDR1 SGHVS, CDR2 FNYEAQ. DNA of the CDR3: TGTGCCAGCGGCTACCAAACTAGCGGGGTCCAAGAGACCCAGTACTTC. This codes for CASGYQTSGVQETQYF.

The gene calls are TRBV15 and TRBJ2-1; 10 bases line up with TRBD1. Germline values: CDR1 LNHNV, CDR2 YYDKDF (reference sequence). V lost 1 base to trimming and J lost 5 bases; unmatched junction nucleotides: 5. There are 16 residues in the CDR3. The CDR3 region is CATSRVDRGRNNEQFF. DNA of the CDR3: TGTGCCACCAGCAGAGTCGACAGGGGGCGTAACAATGAGCAGTTCTTC.

V and J are TRBV6-5 and TRBJ1-2; the D gene is possibly TRBD1 (5 bases). The V gene's germline CDR1 is MNHEY and CDR2 SVGAGI. With 0 bases removed from V and 1 base from J, the gap between germline ends came to 9 bases. The CDR3 has 15 amino acids. The CDR3 bases are TGTGCCAGCAGTTACTCTCAGGGCCATAACTATGGCTACACCTTC. This encodes CASSYSQGHNYGYTF.

A few counts support this clone. The chain uses TRBV7-9 and TRBJ2-7; D unresolved. Germline V gene sequence: CDR1 SEHNR, CDR2 FQNEAQ (reference sequence). V was cut by 1 base and J by 6 bases, with 7 bases left in between. The CDR3 loop spans 12 amino acids. The CDR3 region has the DNA TGTGCCAGCAGCTTAGGGACGCGCGAGCAGTACTTC. It translates to CASSLGTREQYF.

This chain joins TRBV6-5 and TRBJ1-2, with a tentative D call TRBD1 (5 bases). Looked up from germline, CDR1 is MNHEY and CDR2 is SVGAGI. The CDR3 has 13 amino acids. V lost 2 bases and J 5 bases, leaving 9 bases between the germline ends. The CDR3 is CASSYIGGYGYTF. The DNA of the CDR3 is TGTGCCAGCAGTTACATTGGGGGGTATGGCTACACCTTC.

The chain employs TRBV6-1 and TRBJ1-5; D remains unclear. The CDR3 runs to 14 residues. Germline CDR1 MNHNS, CDR2 SASEGT. V was shortened by 7 bases and J by 5 bases, with 15 bases between the two germline ends. CDR3 sequence (DNA): TGTGCCAGCATGGCACCGGGAGGTTATCAGCCCCAGCATTTT. This translates into CASMAPGGYQPQHF.

In its sample, this clone was seen a few times. V usage is TRBV2 and J usage is TRBJ2-7; unclear D gene. V gave up 1 base and J gave up 0 bases, with 7 bases separating them. The CDR3 is made up of 14 amino acids. The germline V gene has CDR1 SNHLY and CDR2 FYNNEI. The CDR3, as DNA: TGTGCCAGCAGTGAAGTTACGGCCTCCTACGAGCAGTACTTC. The encoded protein is CASSEVTASYEQYF.

The chain uses TRBV6-6 and TRBJ2-7; possibly TRBD1 for D (6 bases). V was pared by 5 bases and J by 4 bases, with 18 bases between. The CDR3 is made up of 15 amino acids. CDR1 is MNHNY, CDR2 SVGAGI, per germline (reference sequence). The DNA for the CDR3 is TGTGCCAGCAGTCCCCGAGGGACACCCGTGTACGAGCAGTACTTC. It encodes CASSPRGTPVYEQYF.

The gene calls are TRBV29-1 and TRBJ1-1, with D perhaps TRBD1 (5 bases). Per the germline V gene, CDR1 is SQVTM and CDR2 is ANQGSEA. V was shortened by 3 bases and J by 0 bases, with 14 bases between the two germline ends. The CDR3 extends over 15 amino acids. The CDR3 DNA reads as TGCAGCGTTGACCCCGGGGGGAGAATGAACACTGAAGCTTTCTTT. Translation gives CSVDPGGRMNTEAFF.

The chain has TRBV5-8 and TRBJ2-2; weak D call: TRBD1 (5 bases). V lost 1 base and J lost 4, with 20 bases in between. Germline CDR1 SGHTS, CDR2 YDEGEE. There are 18 residues in the CDR3. This CDR3 reads CASSLRQPRGTATGELFF. The CDR3 DNA sequence: TGTGCCAGCAGCTTGAGACAGCCAAGGGGTACGGCCACCGGGGAGCTGTTTTTT.

This chain links TRBV2 with TRBJ2-1; 11 bases line up with TRBD2. Trimming cost V 6 bases and J 3 bases; bases outside gene matches: 16. This CDR3 comprises 19 residues. Germline CDR1 and CDR2: SNHLY and FYNNEI. CDR3 amino acids: CASRGTGKAGTSGYNEQFF. CDR3 coding DNA: TGTGCCAGCAGGGGGACAGGGAAAGCCGGGACTAGCGGCTACAATGAGCAGTTCTTC.

In this sample, this clone turned up a few times. The chain combines TRBV5-4 with TRBJ2-7, with D perhaps TRBD1 (5 bases). The CDR3 sequence is 14 residues long. Trimming removed 5 bases from V and 6 bases from J, with 18 bases in between. The germline gives CDR1 SGHNT, CDR2 YYREEE (reference sequence). CDR3 protein: CASSPPHRQGEQYF. The CDR3 region has the DNA TGTGCCAGCAGTCCCCCCCACCGGCAGGGCGAGCAGTACTTC. The whole variable domain, filled in from reference TRBV5-4 and TRBJ2-7, reads ETGVTQSPTHLIKTRGQQVTLRCSSQSGHNTVSWYQQALGQGPQFIFQYYREEENGRGNFPPRFSGLQFPNYSSELNVNALELDDSALYLCASSPPHRQGEQYFGPGTRLTVT.

This chain links TRBV9 with TRBJ2-6; D is unclear. The length of the CDR3 is 15 residues. The V end was cut by 0 bases, the J end by 2 bases, with 6 bases between. CDR1 SGDLS and CDR2 YYNGEE come from the germline V gene. CDR3 nucleotide sequence: TGTGCCAGCAGCGTAGGAGTGGCTGGGGCCAACGTCCTGACTTTC. This codes for CASSVGVAGANVLTF.

This clone has a handful of counts. The chain combines TRBV5-8 with TRBJ1-2, with TRBD1 matching over 8 bases. The CDR3 runs 15 residues. CDR1 and CDR2 (germline): SGHTS, YDEGEE. J gave up 7 bases and V 4 bases, and 12 bases lay outside the gene matches. The CDR3 DNA reads as TGTGCCAGCAGCCACGGACAGGGCCCGCCGGGTGGCTACACCTTC. This sequence encodes CASSHGQGPPGGYTF.